The T cell receptor (beta chain) under discussion was sequenced for a study of cytomegalovirus exposure and HLA in healthy donors (dated by TCRdb to between 2016 and 2019). For the study in its entirety: An earlier analysis of some 500 of the donors reported approximately 290 Gb of sequence data and 117 million unique TCR beta sequences from roughly 180 million T cells. Approximately 310 gigabases of sequencing data and approximately 85 million unique TCR sequences were included in an early release covering about 700 HLA-typed donors. Among the roughly 400 genotyped donors, more than 70% belonged to the genetic ancestry cluster associated with self-reported Caucasian donors. The study aimed to test whether signatures of past pathogen exposure could be identified by cataloging public T cell receptors. Using immunosequencing, the study profiled T cell repertoires from 550 to 750 subjects and related those repertoires to cytomegalovirus serostatus. Along with the roughly 710-subject first cohort, a separate validation cohort of some 130 different subjects was used. To predict cytomegalovirus infection status, the study combined high-throughput TCR immunosequencing, statistical association of individual TCRs with disease status, and machine learning. To study patterns of TCR occurrence, a later analysis re-analyzed previously published TCR beta repertoires from 666 donors and added high-resolution HLA genotyping. The later analysis used no new phenotypic data to find candidate immune exposures, relying instead on TCR beta sequences and their occurrence across donors. An earlier analysis of 587 of the donors applied high-throughput TCR beta sequencing to assess whether each TCR beta V gene segment acted as functional or pseudogenic. Donor age, sex, ethnicity and CMV serostatus were compiled together with the repertoire data. In a later genetic analysis, genome-wide SNP genotypes for 398 of the 666 donors were used, and that subset was treated as a discovery cohort. All discovery cohort repertoires had been generated using a single sequencing platform. HLA typing included class I and class II loci at four-digit resolution. The number of donors typed differed by locus, with 629-630 for A, B, C, DRB1 and DQB1, more than 500 for DQA1, approximately 570 for DPA1, and some 470 for DPB1. About 5 DR-DQ haplotypes were handled as single units for association and clustering, since linkage in the cohort was strong. Across around 400 genotyped donors of the cohort, an average of approximately 220,000 unique TCR beta nucleotide sequences per donor were sequenced, and roughly a sixth of those sequences were non-productive.

The CDR3 covers 16 residues, taking in both the cysteine and the phenylalanine. Only the CDR3 DNA stays, 48 bases, in frame from base 1. CDR1 and CDR2 (SGHAT, FQDESV) derive from the germline V gene (reference sequence). V is reduced by 4 bases and J by 0 bases, leaving a spacing of 13 bases between them. Summary of the overall study and its limitations: According to a later analysis, TCR association rates differed among HLA loci, with DRB1 alleles showing the most associated TCRs and HLA-C alleles showing the fewest. Because HLA typing was unavailable for some donors at each locus, only the typed subset was used in association tests. The sequencing pipeline was judged likely to have produced a cluster of highly shared sequence variants as a technical artifact. Several of the top co-occurrence clusters appeared to be linked to parvovirus B19, influenza, CMV and Epstein-Barr virus, according to a later analysis. Assigning TCR associations to individual alleles was difficult when HLA alleles, especially DR and DQ, strongly co-occurred. Only TCR beta chains were sequenced in this cohort, and the absence of alpha or paired-chain data limited detectable features. In a later genetic analysis, fewer N-insertions in productive TCRs were reported among donors in an Asian-associated ancestry cluster than the approximately 670-donor mean. While some public TCRs were present in many individuals, most TCR sequences turned up only very rarely across donors. A later genetic analysis associated a missense DCLRE1C variant with V-gene and J-gene trimming of TCR beta chains, and an independent cohort replicated the association. The authors suggested that the approach could potentially be extended to other disease states and immunological phenotypes. Broadly in line with IMGT annotations, most TCR beta V segments showed up in productive rearrangements about 87% or about 30% of the time in an earlier analysis of roughly 590 of the donors. According to a later analysis, most CMV-associated TCR beta chains appeared to be HLA-restricted, and the HLA associations seemed to be driven largely by CMV exposure. The presence/absence analyses assumed that sequencing depth was roughly uniform across donors, and that assumption may not be true. The study listed 150 to 200 TCR beta chains as associated with cytomegalovirus. Over 15 rarely observed V segments, including chromosome 9 orphons, were excluded from the earlier analysis of approximately 500 of the donors because counts were too low. Compared with equally common non-associated chains, HLA-associated TCR beta chains in a later analysis were more clonally expanded and had lower generation probabilities. Linkage disequilibrium might explain the correlated functional status among segregating V segments, but an unknown experimental factor could not be ruled out. Specific HLA alleles were associated with 15,000 to 20,000 TCR beta sequences at a false discovery rate of 0.05 in a later analysis. Some IMGT-functional V segments, including TRBV6-2 and TRBV6-3, could not be told apart with the 87-base-pair reads, so those segments were excluded. A further reported finding was that TCR beta sequences accurately predicted the HLA-A and HLA-B alleles for most subjects in the first cohort. The only immune exposure information available for the cohort was CMV serostatus. Cytomegalovirus status was reported to be diagnosed by the classifier with high specificity and sensitivity in both the original and validation cohorts. In vitro tests confirmed that a few of the cytomegalovirus-associated TCR beta chains recognize cytomegalovirus antigens.

In total, 630 or so healthy bone marrow donors made up the cohort. All cohort members were sampled while nominally healthy, although unrecorded immune exposures were likely present. The donor was CMV seropositive and was included in the group of about 290 seropositive cohort members. Each donor provided a peripheral blood sample, and peripheral blood mononuclear cells were used for TCR beta sequencing. The Qiagen DNeasy Blood Extraction Kit was used to extract genomic DNA from the blood cell samples. With regard to this clone: The clone's antigen remains unknown. The record has no base qualities; no much larger clone is one base away.

Library method: the immunoSEQ multiplex PCR assay. A mixture of 60 forward primers for TCR Vbeta segments and 13 reverse primers for TCR Jbeta segments was used in the multiplex PCR. A multiplex PCR assay on genomic DNA amplified the CDR3 region of rearranged TCR beta genes. Amplified TCR beta libraries were sequenced as 87-base-pair reads on the Illumina HiSeq System. The authors' analysis ran thus. Across the 640 or so repertoires, a later analysis counted approximately 75 million unique TCR beta chains, 9 million to 14 million of which were shared by at least two donors. Raw reads were error-corrected and collapsed into unique sequences by a nearest-neighbor algorithm in which closely related sequences were merged to remove PCR and sequencing errors. CDR3 sequences were aligned to IMGT reference sequences to assign V, D and J gene segments. Each retained sequence needed at least a six-nucleotide match to both a V gene segment and a J gene segment. Rearrangements were classified as productive when the CDR3 lacked stop codons and remained in frame with V and J, and all other rearrangements were classified as non-productive. Following IMGT convention, CDR3 was defined as the stretch from the second conserved V-encoded cysteine up to the conserved J-encoded phenylalanine. The earlier analysis of 450 to 750 of the donors excluded any sequence lacking an unambiguous match to a single V gene segment. In an earlier analysis of several hundred of the donors, a V segment was called functional when productive rearrangements were above 56.7%, and segregating when the standard deviation between donors exceeded 5%. A statistical classification framework was developed to diagnose cytomegalovirus status using the catalog of TCR beta chain sequences. In a later analysis, V and J genes were assigned by comparing TCR nucleotide sequences against IMGT/GENE-DB human TR gene sequences. A later analysis assigned CDR3 sequences and most-parsimonious VDJ recombination scenarios with the TCRdist pipeline. In a later analysis, each TCR beta chain was defined by its CDR3 amino acid sequence together with its V-gene family, and reads without a unique V-gene family were excluded. A later analysis removed several hundred highly shared, low-generation-probability nucleotide sequences to deal with suspected cross-contamination and a sequencing artifact. For each public chain, a later analysis derived a clonal expansion index from normalized ranks of inferred template counts within each repertoire. In a later analysis, generation probabilities were computed using a VDJ recombination model fitted to out-of-frame rearrangements, and the results were checked against IGoR. Hypergeometric tests were used in a later analysis to score TCR-TCR, TCR-HLA and TCR-CMV co-occurrence, with a repertoire-size bias correction applied to the TCR pairs. In a later analysis, false discovery rates were estimated by permuting HLA or CMV assignments 20 times. In a later analysis, co-occurring TCRs were grouped using DBSCAN, with TCRdist sequence similarity added in when clustering inside HLA-allele-positive subsets. Repertoires with fewer than 30,000 or more than 120,000 public chains, plus five repertoires with anomalous nucleotide sharing, were excluded from co-occurrence clustering. This is the immuneACCESS table as TCRdb keeps it, with only in-frame sequences that have V and J called. A part of the clones is gone; compared with another copy, unresolved V genes explain less than half, and the rest is unexplained. The V and J calls and clone size are taken from that table; D and trimming were inferred from the DNA. Within this sample are fewer than 200,000 clones, with around 80% of them counted one time only. The ten largest clones capture around 4.1% of the sample.

This receptor chain uses TRBV11-1 and TRBJ1-3, with TRBD1 perhaps the D gene, on 6 matching bases. This TCR was sampled from a woman between 50 and 59 years old in good health and CMV-seropositive. Input material: PBMCs. The CDR3 in this case is CASSSGQLRSGNTIYF. Here is the DNA: TGTGCCAGCAGCTCCGGACAGCTTCGCTCTGGAAACACCATATATTTT.